The 17 T cell receptor beta chains below were found in one sample sequenced in a study of CD8+ T cells in alopecia areata. Extraction of RNA preceded its reverse transcription into cDNA, which served as the sequencing template. Sequencing used immunoSEQ multiplex PCR; TCRdb keeps in-frame clones, though not all of them. The top ten hold approximately 1% of the sample, which has about 140,000 clones, around 49% seen once. The sequencing here drew on CD4+ T cells sorted from blood, taken at week 0. Receptors originate from a human donor with alopecia areata.

V is TRBV29-1 and J is TRBJ2-1, with 10 positions matching TRBD2. This CDR3 is 14 amino acids long. In germline, CDR1 is SQVTM, CDR2 ANQGSEA. V shed 0 bases and J 15 bases; nucleotides not matched to a gene: 11. In nucleotides, the CDR3 is TGCAGCGTTGAAGATATGCCTAGCGGGAGAGGTATGTTCTTC. This sequence encodes CSVEDMPSGRGMFF.

The chain joins TRBV18 to TRBJ2-7; D call uncertain. The CDR3 consists of 13 residues. Germline CDR1 and CDR2: KGHSH and LQKENI. Trimming shortened V by 3 bases and J by 2 bases, and 8 bases separated the two germline ends. CDR3 bases: TGTGCCAGCTCACCGGACCCAGCCTACGAGCAGTACTTC. This codes for CASSPDPAYEQYF.

The rearrangement joins TRBV6-5 to TRBJ2-5, with 8 bases that match TRBD2. In germline, CDR1 is MNHEY, CDR2 SVGAGI. The V gene end was trimmed by 1 base and the J gene end by 5 bases; junction bases not matched to a gene: 6. This CDR3 is built from 15 residues. CDR3 sequence (DNA): TGTGCCAGCAGTTACTGGGGCCCGGGGGGGGAGACCCAGTACTTC. Its translation: CASSYWGPGGETQYF.

This clone has just a few counts. This chain connects TRBV7-3 to TRBJ2-1; D not resolved. The ends were cut back, 1 base at V and 6 bases at J, with 7 bases in the middle. Germline V gene lookup returns CDR1 SGHTA and CDR2 FQGTGA. CDR3 length: 13 residues. CDR3 in DNA: TGTGCCAGCAGCTTAAAACCATTCAATGAGCAGTTCTTC. As protein: CASSLKPFNEQFF.

V and J are TRBV29-1 and TRBJ1-3, with D possibly matching TRBD1 (6 bases). V lost 7 bases, J lost 0 bases, and 13 bases lay in between. This CDR3 region has 14 residues. CDR1 and CDR2 from the germline V gene are SQVTM and ANQGSEA. The chain's CDR3 is CSGTKGVSGNTIYF. DNA for the CDR3: TGCAGCGGGACAAAGGGGGTCTCTGGAAACACCATATATTTT.

The gene calls are TRBV10-3 and TRBJ2-5, with D possibly matching TRBD2 (5 bases). Trimming took 2 bases from V and 7 from J, leaving 8 bases between them. Germline V gene lookup returns CDR1 ENHRY and CDR2 SYGVKD. This CDR3 has 12 amino acids. CDR3 amino acids: CAISEREGTQYF. The CDR3 nucleotides are TGTGCCATCAGTGAGCGGGAAGGGACCCAGTACTTC.

In this sample, this clone turned up once. This rearrangement joins TRBV15 to TRBJ2-2; TRBD2 is a possible D gene (7 bases). V was trimmed by 10 bases and J by 4 bases, leaving 19 bases between them. The CDR3 covers 15 residues. Per germline, CDR1 LNHNV and CDR2 YYDKDF (reference sequence). The CDR3 DNA sequence: TGTGCCAGGCTTGGGGGGGCGCGTAGCACCGGGGAGCTGTTTTTT. This translates into CARLGGARSTGELFF.

The V gene is TRBV4-1, the J gene TRBJ1-1; 7 bases align to TRBD1. This CDR3 region has 14 residues. V lost 4 bases, J lost 5 bases, and 7 bases stayed unmatched. Germline CDR1 and CDR2: MGHRA and YSYEKL. The CDR3 loop reads CASSPGQQETEAFF. In DNA form, the CDR3 reads TGCGCCAGCAGCCCGGGACAGCAAGAAACTGAAGCTTTCTTT.

The chain employs TRBV29-1 and TRBJ1-1, with D perhaps matching TRBD1 (5 bases). This CDR3 has 12 amino acids. The ends were cut back, 6 bases at V and 0 bases at J, with 8 bases in the middle. CDR1 SQVTM and CDR2 ANQGSEA come from the germline V gene. CDR3 nucleotide sequence: TGCAGCGTGCGACAGATGAACACTGAAGCTTTCTTT. Its translation: CSVRQMNTEAFF.

The rearrangement uses TRBV6-6 and TRBJ1-1; TRBD1 agrees at 10 bases. CDR3 length equals 14 residues. The V gene end was trimmed by 7 bases and the J gene end by 6 bases; junction bases not matched to a gene: 8. The V gene's germline CDR1 is MNHNY and CDR2 SVGAGI (reference sequence). CDR3 sequence reads: CASKGTGVLSEAFF. The CDR3 DNA is TGTGCCAGCAAGGGGACAGGGGTATTGTCTGAAGCTTTCTTT.

This clone was seen a handful of times. The chain couples TRBV30 to TRBJ2-2, with 8 bases identical to TRBD1. The CDR3 contains 12 residues. Germline loops: CDR1 GTSNPN, CDR2 SVGIG (reference sequence). V was pared by 7 bases and J by 6 bases, with 4 bases of the junction left unmatched. In DNA, the CDR3 is TGTGCCTACAGGGGGGACGCCGGGGAGCTGTTTTTT. Protein: CAYRGDAGELFF.

This clone was seen more than once but under ten times. This sequence joins TRBV2 and TRBJ1-2; 9 bases fit TRBD1. The CDR3 is 15 amino acids. J lost 7 bases, V lost 6 bases, and 12 bases had no gene match. CDR1 and CDR2 (germline): SNHLY, FYNNEI. CDR3 protein: CASSGVPGQGVGYTF. The DNA of the CDR3 is TGTGCCAGCAGCGGGGTCCCGGGACAGGGCGTTGGCTACACCTTC.

V usage is TRBV14 and J usage is TRBJ2-7; D is ambiguous. The germline gives CDR1 SGHDN, CDR2 FVKESK. The CDR3 has 14 residues. The V and J ends lost 2 bases and 0 bases respectively, with 8 bases between them. The CDR3 bases are TGTGCCAGCAGCCAAACCTTAAGCTCCTACGAGCAGTACTTC. Encoded protein: CASSQTLSSYEQYF.

This clone occurred a few times. V is TRBV29-1 and J is TRBJ2-3; D is perhaps TRBD2 (6 bases). The V end was cut by 7 bases, the J end by 0 bases, with 14 bases between. Germline CDR1 and CDR2: SQVTM and ANQGSEA. The CDR3 totals 14 residues. The CDR3 spells CSGTTRESTDTQYF. CDR3 coding DNA: TGCAGCGGGACGACTAGAGAAAGCACAGATACGCAGTATTTT.

This clone occurred a few times. The V gene is TRBV30, the J gene TRBJ2-1, with D uncertain. There are 12 residues in the CDR3. Germline V CDR1 and CDR2: GTSNPN, SVGIG (reference sequence). Trimming pared 0 bases from V and 6 bases from J, leaving 6 bases between. CDR3 loop: CAWSVRGNEQFF. In nucleotides, the CDR3 is TGTGCCTGGAGTGTACGAGGCAATGAGCAGTTCTTC.

The genes are TRBV7-3 and TRBJ2-3; TRBD2 matches at 10 bases. This CDR3 comprises 17 residues. Trimming cost V 2 bases and J 4 bases; bases outside gene matches: 9. Germline V gene data show CDR1 as SGHTA and CDR2 as FQGTGA. CDR3 coding DNA: TGTGCCAGCAGCTTACAGCCTAGCGGGAGTGGTTCAGATACGCAGTATTTT. It is translated as CASSLQPSGSGSDTQYF.

This clone was detected once. The genes are TRBV7-9 and TRBJ2-1, with a possible D match to TRBD2 (6 bases). From germline, CDR1 is SEHNR and CDR2 FQNEAQ (reference sequence). Trimming pared 5 bases from V and 2 bases from J, leaving 13 bases between. The CDR3 consists of 15 residues. As DNA, the CDR3 is TGTGCCAGCAGCGGGATCCCGGGAGCCTACAATGAGCAGTTCTTC. Translating gives CASSGIPGAYNEQFF.